Each of the 18 T cell receptor beta chains below was sequenced from the same sample in a study of human T cells and chemical hapten exposure. A single record per CDR3 protein comes from TCRdb applying MiXCR to the RACE reads. The repertoire holds roughly 380,000 distinct CDR3 sequences, with 5% to 6.5% as singletons. Time point denoted: pre-sensitization, week 0. Treatment specified: therapeutic diphenylcyclopropenone sensitization with weekly scalp DPC. The sample in question was whole blood, obtained in connection with sensitization to the hapten diphenylcyclopropenone (DPC). These receptors were obtained from a woman in her forties or fifties with alopecia areata. Some clones in this sample may be carry-over from other donors' samples.

This chain links TRBV14 with TRBJ2-2, with a possible D match to TRBD2 (5 bases). The CDR3 extends over 13 amino acids. Germline CDR1 SGHDN, CDR2 FVKESK. Trimming left V 0 bases short and J 7 bases short, with 6 bases between. CDR3 sequence (DNA): TGTGCCAGCAGCCAAGACGAGGGCGGGGAGCTGTTTTTT. Translated, it gives CASSQDEGGELFF.

This clonotype has more than one count but fewer than ten. The chain employs TRBV6-5 and TRBJ2-3; possibly TRBD1 for D (7 bases). V was shortened by 1 base and J by 0 bases, with 11 bases between the two germline ends. The germline V gene has CDR1 MNHEY and CDR2 SVGAGI. The CDR3 is 16 residues long. The CDR3 sequence: CASSYWQGGSTDTQYF. In DNA, the CDR3 is TGTGCCAGCAGTTACTGGCAGGGGGGCAGCACAGATACGCAGTATTTT.

The gene calls are TRBV20-1 and TRBJ1-1, with D perhaps matching TRBD1 (6 bases). CDR1 is DFQATT and CDR2 is SNEGSKA in the germline V gene (reference sequence). The CDR3 extends over 14 amino acids. Trimming cost V 2 bases and J 5 bases, with 15 bases left between them. In DNA form, the CDR3 reads TGCAGTGCTAGAAGGGGGGCAGGGGTTACTGAAGCTTTCTTT. This encodes CSARRGAGVTEAFF.

This clonotype has more than one count but fewer than ten. The chain is built from TRBV25-1 and TRBJ1-2; 8 bases match TRBD1. The CDR3 sequence is 13 residues long. V gave up 6 bases and J gave up 4 bases; unmatched junction bases: 4. Germline V gives CDR1 MGHDK, CDR2 SYGVNS. CDR3: CASRDDRGYGYTF. In DNA, the CDR3 is TGTGCCAGCAGGGATGACAGGGGCTATGGCTACACCTTC.

The table lists this clonotype with many counts. This rearrangement joins TRBV6-5 to TRBJ2-7, with D possibly TRBD2 on 6 matching bases. Trimming pared 6 bases from V and 0 bases from J, leaving 12 bases between. The CDR3 length is 14 residues. From germline, CDR1 is MNHEY and CDR2 SVGAGI. The CDR3 DNA reads as TGTGCCAGCAGGAATCGGGGGAGCTCCTACGAGCAGTACTTC. Encoded protein: CASRNRGSSYEQYF.

The table lists this clonotype with many counts. V usage is TRBV13 and J usage is TRBJ2-1; D is unclear. The CDR3 loop spans 13 amino acids. Per the germline V gene, CDR1 is PRHDT and CDR2 is FYEKMQ (reference sequence). With 1 base removed from V and 8 bases from J, the gap between germline ends came to 9 bases. The CDR3 bases are TGTGCCAGCAGCTTAGAAGTTGGGGATGAGCAGTTCTTC. Protein sequence: CASSLEVGDEQFF.

This clonotype was recorded a few times. This sequence joins TRBV5-1 and TRBJ2-7; 13 bases match TRBD2. J lost 3 bases, V lost 4 bases, and 4 bases had no gene match. The CDR3 is 15 residues long. The germline gives CDR1 SGHRS, CDR2 YFSETQ. The CDR3 reads CASSPGTSGDYEQYF. The CDR3 nucleotides read TGCGCCAGCAGCCCGGGGACTAGCGGGGACTACGAGCAGTACTTC.

The chain employs TRBV7-9 and TRBJ2-7, with a possible D match to TRBD1 (6 bases). With 1 base removed from V and 2 bases from J, the gap between germline ends came to 9 bases. CDR1 SEHNR and CDR2 FQNEAQ come from the germline V gene (reference sequence). This CDR3 is built from 14 residues. Written as DNA, the CDR3 is TGTGCCAGCAGCTTAGTGAACAGGGCCTACGAGCAGTACTTC. Protein: CASSLVNRAYEQYF.

The table lists this clonotype with a few counts. V usage is TRBV9 and J usage is TRBJ2-5, with 12 bases matching TRBD2. The germline V gene encodes CDR1 SGDLS and CDR2 YYNGEE. Germline trimming cut 6 bases from V and 5 bases from J; bases unmatched to any gene: 11. The CDR3 has 16 residues. The CDR3 sequence is CASNSSLAGGRETQYF. CDR3 DNA: TGTGCCAGCAACTCCTCTCTAGCGGGAGGGAGGGAGACCCAGTACTTC.

This clonotype was seen a few times. V usage is TRBV5-5 and J usage is TRBJ2-5, with 7 positions matching TRBD2. The CDR3 has 19 amino acids. Germline V CDR1 and CDR2: SGHKS, YYEKEE (reference sequence). V shed 0 bases and J 1 base; nucleotides not matched to a gene: 15. Here the CDR3 reads CASSLAFGKTSPLQETQYF. CDR3 DNA: TGTGCCAGCAGCTTGGCTTTCGGGAAGACTAGCCCTCTCCAAGAGACCCAGTACTTC. The whole variable domain, remainder taken from reference TRBV5-5 and TRBJ2-5, is DAGVTQSPTHLIKTRGQQVTLRCSPISGHKSVSWYQQVLGQGPQFIFQYYEKEERGRGNFPDRFSARQFPNYSSELNVNALLLGDSALYLCASSLAFGKTSPLQETQYFGPGTRLLVL.

This clonotype was recorded many times. The CDR3, as DNA: TGTGCCAGCTCACCCGCCGGCTCTGGGGCCAACGTCCTGACTTTC. It specifies CASSPAGSGANVLTF. This rearrangement joins TRBV18 to TRBJ2-6; D ambiguous. This CDR3 comprises 15 residues. In germline, CDR1 is KGHSH, CDR2 LQKENI. Trimming left V 3 bases short and J 0 bases short, with 6 bases between.

The rearrangement uses TRBV28 and TRBJ2-2, with 9 positions matching TRBD2. Per the germline V gene, CDR1 is MDHEN and CDR2 is SYDVKM. The V segment lost 2 bases and the J segment 6 bases; nucleotides outside the gene matches: 1. The CDR3 length is 14 residues. The CDR3 here is CASSLGGRAGELFF. The CDR3 nucleotides read TGTGCCAGCAGTTTAGGCGGGAGGGCCGGGGAGCTGTTTTTT.

This clonotype was seen repeatedly, ten times or more. The chain joins TRBV18 to TRBJ2-5, with D hard to call. V lost 2 bases and J lost 5, with 9 bases in between. From germline, CDR1 is KGHSH and CDR2 LQKENI. The CDR3 sequence is 13 residues long. CDR3 nucleotide sequence: TGTGCCAGCTCACCAGGGGTTCAGGAGACCCAGTACTTC. As protein: CASSPGVQETQYF.

This clonotype came up many times. V gene TRBV20-1 combines with J gene TRBJ2-3; 7 bases line up with TRBD2. Germline loops: CDR1 DFQATT, CDR2 SNEGSKA (reference sequence). Trimming took 3 bases from V and 1 from J; bases not matched to a gene: 16. CDR3 size: 18 residues. The CDR3 coding sequence is TGCAGTGCTAGGTTTTGGGGGTTTTCGGGAGGACGCACAGATACGCAGTATTTT. This gives the protein CSARFWGFSGGRTDTQYF.

This clonotype turned up a few times. The chain has TRBV6-2 or TRBV6-3 and TRBJ2-7; D is uncertain. This CDR3 has 14 amino acids. V was trimmed by 4 bases and J by 6 bases, leaving 16 bases between them. Germline loops: CDR1 MNHEY, CDR2 SVGEGT. The CDR3 spells CASSFRTHTPEQYF. The CDR3 DNA reads TGTGCCAGCAGTTTCCGGACCCACACGCCCGAGCAGTACTTC.

Many counts were recorded for this clonotype. The chain has TRBV4-3 and TRBJ2-7, with TRBD1 matching 10 bases. V lost 3 bases and J lost 6; bases outside the gene matches: 8. This CDR3 is built from 15 residues. Germline CDR1 LGHNA, CDR2 YSLEER. The CDR3 DNA reads TGCGCCAGCAGCCAGGCGACCGGGACAGGGGCCGAGCAGTACTTC. Translation: CASSQATGTGAEQYF.

This clonotype was detected only a few times. This chain's CDR3 is CASSFQAGETQYF. CDR3 DNA sequence: TGCGCCAGCAGCTTCCAGGCGGGAGAGACCCAGTACTTC. This chain joins TRBV5-1 and TRBJ2-5; weak D call: TRBD2 (5 bases). This CDR3 region has 13 residues. V lost 2 bases and J 4 bases, leaving 9 bases between the germline ends. Germline V gene lookup returns CDR1 SGHRS and CDR2 YFSETQ.

This clonotype was observed a few times. This chain uses TRBV30 with TRBJ1-6; the match to TRBD1 covers 8 bases. The CDR3 length is 13 residues. V shed 4 bases, J shed 10 bases, and the junction held 6 bases outside the gene matches. CDR1 is GTSNPN, CDR2 SVGIG, per germline (reference sequence). The CDR3 sequence: CAWKDRVDSPLHF. CDR3 bases: TGTGCCTGGAAGGACAGGGTGGACTCACCCCTCCACTTT.